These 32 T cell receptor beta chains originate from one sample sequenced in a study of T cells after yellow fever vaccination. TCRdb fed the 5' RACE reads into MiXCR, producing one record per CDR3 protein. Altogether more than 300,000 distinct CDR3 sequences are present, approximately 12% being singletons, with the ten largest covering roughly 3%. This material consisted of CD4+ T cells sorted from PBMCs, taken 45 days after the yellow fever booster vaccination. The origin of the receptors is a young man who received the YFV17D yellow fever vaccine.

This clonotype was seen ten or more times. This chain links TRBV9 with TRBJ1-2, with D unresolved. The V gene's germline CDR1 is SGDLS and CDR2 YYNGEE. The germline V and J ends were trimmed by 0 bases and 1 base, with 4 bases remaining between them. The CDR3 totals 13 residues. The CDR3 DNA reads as TGTGCCAGCAGCGTAGGCAGTAACTATGGCTACACCTTC. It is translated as CASSVGSNYGYTF.

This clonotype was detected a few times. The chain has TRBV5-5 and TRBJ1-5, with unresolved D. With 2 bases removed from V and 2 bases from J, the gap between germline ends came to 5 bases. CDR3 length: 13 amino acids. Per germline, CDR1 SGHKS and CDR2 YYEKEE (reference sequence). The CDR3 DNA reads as TGTGCCAGCAGCTTCAGTGGCAATCAGCCCCAGCATTTT. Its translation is CASSFSGNQPQHF. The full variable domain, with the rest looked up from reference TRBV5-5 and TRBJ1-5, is DAGVTQSPTHLIKTRGQQVTLRCSPISGHKSVSWYQQVLGQGPQFIFQYYEKEERGRGNFPDRFSARQFPNYSSELNVNALLLGDSALYLCASSFSGNQPQHFGDGTRLSIL.

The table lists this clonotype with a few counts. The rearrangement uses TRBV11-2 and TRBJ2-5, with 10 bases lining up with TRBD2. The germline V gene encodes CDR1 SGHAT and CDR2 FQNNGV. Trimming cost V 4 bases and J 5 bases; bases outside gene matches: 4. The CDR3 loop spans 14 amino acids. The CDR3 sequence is CASSSGLARETQYF. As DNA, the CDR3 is TGTGCCAGCAGCTCGGGACTAGCGAGGGAGACCCAGTACTTC.

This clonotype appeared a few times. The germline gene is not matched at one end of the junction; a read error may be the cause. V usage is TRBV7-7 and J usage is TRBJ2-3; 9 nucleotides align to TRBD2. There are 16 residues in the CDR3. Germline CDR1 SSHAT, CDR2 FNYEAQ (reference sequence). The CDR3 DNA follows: TGTGCTAGCAGCTTAGGAGGCGGGGGGGGCACAGATACGCAGTATTTT. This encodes CASSLGGGGGTDTQYF.

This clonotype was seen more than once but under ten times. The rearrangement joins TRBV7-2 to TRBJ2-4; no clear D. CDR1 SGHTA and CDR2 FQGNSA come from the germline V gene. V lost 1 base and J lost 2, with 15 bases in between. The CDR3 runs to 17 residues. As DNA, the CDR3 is TGTGCCAGCAGCTTAGATGCTCCGGGCCGCCCCAAAAACATTCAGTACTTC. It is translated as CASSLDAPGRPKNIQYF.

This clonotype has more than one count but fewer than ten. CDR3 region: CASSQAGTGPYNEQFF. CDR3 DNA: TGTGCCAGCAGTCAGGCCGGGACAGGGCCTTACAATGAGCAGTTCTTC. The rearrangement joins TRBV12-3 or TRBV12-4 to TRBJ2-1; 9 bases map to TRBD1. The CDR3 totals 16 residues. The V gene end was trimmed by 5 bases and the J gene end by 4 bases; junction bases not matched to a gene: 9.

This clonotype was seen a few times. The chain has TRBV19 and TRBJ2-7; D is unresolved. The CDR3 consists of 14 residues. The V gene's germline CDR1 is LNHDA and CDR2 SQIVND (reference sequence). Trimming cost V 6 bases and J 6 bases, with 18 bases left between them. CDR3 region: CASRTNSGPGEQYF. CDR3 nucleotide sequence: TGTGCCAGTAGAACAAATTCCGGGCCCGGCGAGCAGTACTTC. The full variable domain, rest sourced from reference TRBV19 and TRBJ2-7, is DGGITQSPKYLFRKEGQNVTLSCEQNLNHDAMYWYRQDPGQGLRLIYYSQIVNDFQKGDIAEGYSVSREKKESFPLTVTSAQKNPTAFYLCASRTNSGPGEQYFGPGTRLTVT.

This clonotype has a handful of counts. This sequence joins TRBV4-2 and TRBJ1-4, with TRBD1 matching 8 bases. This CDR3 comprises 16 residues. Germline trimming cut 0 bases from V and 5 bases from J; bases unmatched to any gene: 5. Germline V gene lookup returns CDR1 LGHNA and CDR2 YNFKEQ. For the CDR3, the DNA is TGTGCCAGCAGCCAAGATACGGGACAGGCAAATGAAAAACTGTTTTTT. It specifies CASSQDTGQANEKLFF.

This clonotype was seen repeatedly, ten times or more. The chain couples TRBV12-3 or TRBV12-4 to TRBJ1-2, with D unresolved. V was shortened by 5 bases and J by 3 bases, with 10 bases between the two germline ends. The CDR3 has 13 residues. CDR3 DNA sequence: TGTGCCAGCAGTGAAGGGCTCGACTATGGCTACACCTTC. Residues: CASSEGLDYGYTF.

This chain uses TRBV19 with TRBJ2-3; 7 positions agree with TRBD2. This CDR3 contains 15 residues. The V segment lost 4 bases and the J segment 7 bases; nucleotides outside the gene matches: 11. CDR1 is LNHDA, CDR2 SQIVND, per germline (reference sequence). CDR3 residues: CASSNLADPKNTQYF. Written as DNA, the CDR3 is TGTGCCAGTAGTAACCTAGCGGACCCCAAAAATACGCAGTATTTT. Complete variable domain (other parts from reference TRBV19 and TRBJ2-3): DGGITQSPKYLFRKEGQNVTLSCEQNLNHDAMYWYRQDPGQGLRLIYYSQIVNDFQKGDIAEGYSVSREKKESFPLTVTSAQKNPTAFYLCASSNLADPKNTQYFGPGTRLTVL.

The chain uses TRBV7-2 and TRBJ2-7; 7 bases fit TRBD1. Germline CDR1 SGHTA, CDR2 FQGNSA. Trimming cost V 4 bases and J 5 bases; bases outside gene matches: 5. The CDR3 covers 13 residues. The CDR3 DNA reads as TGTGCCAGCAGCTCCCAACAGGGGAACGAGCAGTACTTC. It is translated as CASSSQQGNEQYF.

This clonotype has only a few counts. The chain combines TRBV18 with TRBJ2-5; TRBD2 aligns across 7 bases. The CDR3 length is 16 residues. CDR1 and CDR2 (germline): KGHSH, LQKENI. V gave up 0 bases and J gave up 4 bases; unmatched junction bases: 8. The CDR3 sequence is CASSPPPGTGGETQYF. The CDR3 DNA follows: TGTGCCAGCTCACCACCCCCAGGGACGGGGGGAGAGACCCAGTACTTC.

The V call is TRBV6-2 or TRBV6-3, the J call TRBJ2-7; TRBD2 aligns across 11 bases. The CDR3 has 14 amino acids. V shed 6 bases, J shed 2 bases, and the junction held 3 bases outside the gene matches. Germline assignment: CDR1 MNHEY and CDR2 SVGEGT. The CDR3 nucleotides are TGTGCCAGCAGAACTAGCGGGGGAACCTACGAGCAGTACGTC. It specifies CASRTSGGTYEQYV.

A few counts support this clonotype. The CDR3 here is CASSLNVDGYTF. DNA of the CDR3: TGTGCCAGCAGCTTAAACGTTGATGGCTACACCTTC. The chain links TRBV5-4 to TRBJ1-2; D not resolved. Deletions cut 2 bases from V and 6 bases from J, with 8 bases between. Germline V gene lookup returns CDR1 SGHNT and CDR2 YYREEE (reference sequence). The CDR3 consists of 12 residues.

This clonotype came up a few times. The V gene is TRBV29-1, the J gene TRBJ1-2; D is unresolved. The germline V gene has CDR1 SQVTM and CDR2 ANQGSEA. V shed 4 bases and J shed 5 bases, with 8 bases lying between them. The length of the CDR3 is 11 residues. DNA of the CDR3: TGCAGCGTTGCGCCCAGTTATGGCTACACCTTC. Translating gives CSVAPSYGYTF.

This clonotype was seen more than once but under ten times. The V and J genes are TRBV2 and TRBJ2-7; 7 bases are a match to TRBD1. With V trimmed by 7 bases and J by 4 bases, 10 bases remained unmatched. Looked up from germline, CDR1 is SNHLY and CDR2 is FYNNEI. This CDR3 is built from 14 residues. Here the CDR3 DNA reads TGTGCCAGCAAGGAACAGGGGCTACCTTACGAGCAGTACGTC. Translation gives CASKEQGLPYEQYV.

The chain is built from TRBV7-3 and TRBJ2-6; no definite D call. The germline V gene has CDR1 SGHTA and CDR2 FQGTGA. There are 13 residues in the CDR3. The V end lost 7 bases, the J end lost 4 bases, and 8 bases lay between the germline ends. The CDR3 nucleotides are TGTGCCAGCAACCAACCGGGGGCCAACGTCCTGACTTTC. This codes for CASNQPGANVLTF.

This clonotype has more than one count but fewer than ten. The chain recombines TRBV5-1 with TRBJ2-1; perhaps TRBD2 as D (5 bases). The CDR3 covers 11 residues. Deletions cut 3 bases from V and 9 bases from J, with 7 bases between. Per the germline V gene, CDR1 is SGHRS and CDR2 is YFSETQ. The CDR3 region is CASSSTTEQFF. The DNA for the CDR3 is TGCGCCAGCAGCTCGACTACTGAGCAGTTCTTC.

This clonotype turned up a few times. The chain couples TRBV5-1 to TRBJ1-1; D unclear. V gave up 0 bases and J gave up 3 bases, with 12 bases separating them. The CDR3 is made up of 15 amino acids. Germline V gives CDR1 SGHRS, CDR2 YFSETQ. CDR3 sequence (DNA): TGCGCCAGCAGCTTGGACGGAGGGAGTGACACTGAAGCTTTCTTT. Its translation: CASSLDGGSDTEAFF.

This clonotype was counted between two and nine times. The CDR3, as DNA: TGTGCCAGCAGCACCCAAGGGGGGATTTATGGCTACACCTTC. Translating it yields CASSTQGGIYGYTF. The chain recombines TRBV11-2 with TRBJ1-2; D is possibly TRBD1 (6 bases). The V gene lost 5 bases and the J gene lost 5 bases, with 15 bases spanning the gap. This CDR3 is 14 amino acids long. Germline V lookup: CDR1 SGHAT, CDR2 FQNNGV.

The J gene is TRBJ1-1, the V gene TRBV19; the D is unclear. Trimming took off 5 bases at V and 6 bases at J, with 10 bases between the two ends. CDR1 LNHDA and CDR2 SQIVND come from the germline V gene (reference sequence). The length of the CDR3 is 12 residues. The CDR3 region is CASSVDDSEAFF. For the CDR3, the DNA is TGTGCCAGTAGTGTGGACGATTCTGAAGCTTTCTTT. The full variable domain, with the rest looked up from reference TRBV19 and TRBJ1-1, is DGGITQSPKYLFRKEGQNVTLSCEQNLNHDAMYWYRQDPGQGLRLIYYSQIVNDFQKGDIAEGYSVSREKKESFPLTVTSAQKNPTAFYLCASSVDDSEAFFGQGTRLTVV.

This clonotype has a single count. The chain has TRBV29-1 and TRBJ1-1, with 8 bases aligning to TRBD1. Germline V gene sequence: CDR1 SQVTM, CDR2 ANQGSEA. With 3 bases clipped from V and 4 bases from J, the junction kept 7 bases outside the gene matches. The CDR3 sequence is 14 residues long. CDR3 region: CSVDRTGPATEAFF. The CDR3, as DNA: TGCAGCGTTGACCGGACAGGGCCGGCCACTGAAGCTTTCTTT.

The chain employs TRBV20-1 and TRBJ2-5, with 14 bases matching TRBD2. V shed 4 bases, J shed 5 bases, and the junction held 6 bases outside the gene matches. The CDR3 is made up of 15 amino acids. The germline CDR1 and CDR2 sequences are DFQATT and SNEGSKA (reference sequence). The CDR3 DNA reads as TGCAGTGCTATGGGACTAGCGGGGGACGAGGAGACCCAGTACTTC. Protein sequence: CSAMGLAGDEETQYF.

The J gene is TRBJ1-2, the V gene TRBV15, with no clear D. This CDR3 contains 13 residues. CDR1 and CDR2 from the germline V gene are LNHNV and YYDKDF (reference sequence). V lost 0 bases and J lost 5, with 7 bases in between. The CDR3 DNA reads TGTGCCACCAGCAGAGACGGTCATTATGGCTACACCTTC. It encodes CATSRDGHYGYTF.

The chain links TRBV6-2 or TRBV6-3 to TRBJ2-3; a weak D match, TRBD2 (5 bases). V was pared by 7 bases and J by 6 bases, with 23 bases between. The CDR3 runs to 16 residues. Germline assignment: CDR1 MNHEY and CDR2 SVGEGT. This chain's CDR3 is CASTTQKSSRPDTQYF. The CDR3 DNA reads TGTGCCAGCACCACCCAAAAGTCTAGCCGGCCGGATACGCAGTATTTT.

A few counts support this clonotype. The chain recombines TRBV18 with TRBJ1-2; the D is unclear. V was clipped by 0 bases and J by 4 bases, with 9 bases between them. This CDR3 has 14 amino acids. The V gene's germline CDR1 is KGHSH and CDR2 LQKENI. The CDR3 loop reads CASSPPGSPYGYTF. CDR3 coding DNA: TGTGCCAGCTCACCACCGGGCAGCCCCTATGGCTACACCTTC. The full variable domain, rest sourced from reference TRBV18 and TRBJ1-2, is NAGVMQNPRHLVRRRGQEARLRCSPMKGHSHVYWYRQLPEEGLKFMVYLQKENIIDESGMPKERFSAEFPKEGPSILRIQQVVRGDSAAYFCASSPPGSPYGYTFGSGTRLTVV.

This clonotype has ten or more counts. As DNA, the CDR3 is TGTGCCAGCAGCCCACAGGGCCTTCTTAATTCACCCCTCCACTTT. Translated, it gives CASSPQGLLNSPLHF. The J gene is TRBJ1-6, the V gene TRBV7-2; a weak D match, TRBD1 (6 bases). Germline CDR1 is SGHTA and CDR2 is FQGNSA. The CDR3 contains 15 residues. Trimming removed 5 bases from V and 6 bases from J, with 14 bases in between.

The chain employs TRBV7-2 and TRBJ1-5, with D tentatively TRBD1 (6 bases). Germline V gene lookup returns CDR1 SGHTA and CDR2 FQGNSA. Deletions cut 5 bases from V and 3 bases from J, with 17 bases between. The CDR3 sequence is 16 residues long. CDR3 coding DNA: TGTGCCAGCAGCGTACTCGGGGGCGGCTACAATCAGCCCCAGCATTTT. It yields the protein CASSVLGGGYNQPQHF.

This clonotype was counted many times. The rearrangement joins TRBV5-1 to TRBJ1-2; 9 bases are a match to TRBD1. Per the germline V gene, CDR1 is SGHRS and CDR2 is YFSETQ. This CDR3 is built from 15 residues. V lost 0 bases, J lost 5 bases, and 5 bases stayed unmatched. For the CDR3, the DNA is TGCGCCAGCAGCTTGGAACAGGGGGCCGGTTATGGCTACACCTTC. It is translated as CASSLEQGAGYGYTF.

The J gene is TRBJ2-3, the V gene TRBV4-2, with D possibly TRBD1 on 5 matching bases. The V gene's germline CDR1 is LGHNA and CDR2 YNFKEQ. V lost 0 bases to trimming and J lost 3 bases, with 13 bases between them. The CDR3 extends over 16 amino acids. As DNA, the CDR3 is TGTGCCAGCAGCCAAGAGAGAGGACATCTAACAGATACGCAGTATTTT. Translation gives CASSQERGHLTDTQYF.

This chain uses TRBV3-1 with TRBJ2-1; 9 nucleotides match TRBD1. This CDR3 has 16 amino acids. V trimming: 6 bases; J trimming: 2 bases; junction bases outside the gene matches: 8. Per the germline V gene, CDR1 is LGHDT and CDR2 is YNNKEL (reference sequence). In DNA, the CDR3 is TGTGCCAGCAGTCGTTCGGGACAGGGCCCCTACAATGAGCAGTTCTTC. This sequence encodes CASSRSGQGPYNEQFF.

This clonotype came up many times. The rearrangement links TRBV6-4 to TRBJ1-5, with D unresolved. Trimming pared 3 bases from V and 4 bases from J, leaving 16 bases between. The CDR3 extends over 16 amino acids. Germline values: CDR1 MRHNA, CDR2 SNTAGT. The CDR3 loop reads CASSDGEAAANQPQHF. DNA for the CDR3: TGTGCCAGCAGTGATGGGGAAGCGGCAGCAAATCAGCCCCAGCATTTT.